This T cell receptor beta chain appears in the sequencing data of a study of shared clonotypes between healthy human individuals. Study information: Donors, aged 18 to 49, were a couple of women and three men. Study outcomes and limitations: In general, naive subsets displayed greater estimated richness than memory subsets did. When compared with the clonotypes that were shared by all four sorted-subset donors, the non-shared clonotypes turned out to have lower generation probabilities.

As regards this clone: What it recognizes is unknown.

In the original analysis: Junction-only sequences without quality scores were provided by ImmunoSEQ, so filtering was different. Repertoires were generated with immunoSEQ multiplex PCR, while TCRdb's copy carries only in-frame clones and drops some. That table supplies the V and J calls and clone size; D and trimming were determined from the DNA. Among about 2.4 million clones, approximately 93% were seen once, and the ten largest hold 0.36%. V lost 4 bases, J lost 2 bases, and 16 bases stayed unmatched. Looked up from germline, CDR1 is MGHRA and CDR2 is YSYEKL. This CDR3 contains 19 residues. The source of this sequence is a man aged 18-30 years in good health. Some clones in this sample may be carry-over from other donors' samples. Source material: naive CD4+ T cells from PBMCs. The subset: CD45RA+ positively selected. The chain has TRBV4-1 and TRBJ2-7, with TRBD2 identical over 11 bases. CDR3: CASSLNFAGTSGPAYEQYF. CDR3 sequence (DNA): TGCGCCAGCAGCCTCAACTTTGCCGGGACTAGCGGACCCGCCTACGAGCAGTACTTC.